These T cell receptor beta chains were read from a single sample in a study of CD4 and CD8 cells across lung adenocarcinoma regions. Via MiXCR, TCRdb re-called the PCR reads, giving one row per CDR3 protein. The sample holds under 7,500 distinct CDR3 sequences, less than 55% seen once. The sample comprised CD4+ T cells from the center of a lung tumor. The receptors originated from a female donor with lung adenocarcinoma. The CD4 and CD8 labels of this study may be unreliable. Each CDR3 is given with its conserved first and last residue. The D gene is left open where the match is weak. Some rows mark clone size as missing; the rest say once, few, many or name a class of expanded clone.

clone_size: NA; d_call: TRBD2; j_call: TRBJ2-3; v_call: TRBV11-1; cdr3_aa: CARGAGGCDQDTQYF; cdr3_nt: TGTGCCAGGGGCGCGGGGGGCTGTGACCAAGATACGCAGTATTTC
clone_size: NA; d_call: TRBD1; j_call: TRBJ2-3; v_call: TRBV6-1; cdr3_aa: CASSGDRVTQYF; cdr3_nt: TGTGCCAGCAGTGGGGACAGGGTTACGCAGTATTTT
clone_size: NA; d_call: TRBD1; j_call: TRBJ2-5; v_call: TRBV7-2; cdr3_aa: CASSPRTGAQETQYF; cdr3_nt: TGTGCCAGCAGCCCCAGGACAGGCGCACAAGAGACCCAGTACTTC
clone_size: NA; d_call: TRBD1; j_call: TRBJ2-2; v_call: TRBV14; cdr3_aa: CASSPDRAGPNTGELFF; cdr3_nt: TGTGCCAGCAGCCCGGACAGGGCCGGACCCAACACCGGGGAGCTGTTTTTT
clone_size: NA; d_call: NA; j_call: TRBJ2-1; v_call: TRBV6-2/TRBV6-3; cdr3_aa: CASTLFGHEQFF; cdr3_nt: TGTGCCAGCACCCTGTTTGGCCACGAGCAGTTCTTC
clone_size: NA; d_call: NA; j_call: TRBJ2-1; v_call: TRBV7-8; cdr3_aa: CASSLRGGGNEQFF; cdr3_nt: TGTGCCAGCAGCTTAAGGGGGGGGGGGAATGAGCAGTTCTTC
clone_size: NA; d_call: NA; j_call: TRBJ2-3; v_call: TRBV6-5; cdr3_aa: CASSWGRRGKNMQYF; cdr3_nt: TGTGCCAGCAGTTGGGGCCGGAGAGGCAAAAATATGCAGTATTTC
clone_size: few; d_call: TRBD2; j_call: TRBJ2-2; v_call: TRBV4-2; cdr3_aa: CASSQFPLAGGPNTGELFF; cdr3_nt: TGTGCCAGCAGCCAATTCCCGCTAGCGGGAGGCCCGAACACCGGGGAGCTGTTTTTT
clone_size: once; d_call: TRBD1; j_call: TRBJ2-4; v_call: TRBV10-2; cdr3_aa: CASRQGAGAQNTQYF; cdr3_nt: TGCGCCAGCAGACAGGGGGCCGGTGCCCAAAACACCCAGTACTTC
clone_size: NA; d_call: NA; j_call: TRBJ2-4; v_call: TRBV6-4; cdr3_aa: CPSTGLGGKDMQYF; cdr3_nt: TGCCCCAGCACGGGGCTGGGAGGCAAAGATATGCAGTACTTC
clone_size: medium-sized; d_call: TRBD1; j_call: TRBJ2-5; v_call: TRBV14; cdr3_aa: CASSQKGQVLGTQYF; cdr3_nt: TGTGCCAGCAGCCAGAAAGGACAGGTCTTAGGGACCCAGTACTTC
clone_size: NA; d_call: NA; j_call: TRBJ2-7; v_call: TRBV10-3; cdr3_aa: CAISEPTGTGYYEQYF; cdr3_nt: TGTGCCATCAGTGAGCCTACAGGCACCGGCTACTACGAGCAGTACTTC
clone_size: few; d_call: NA; j_call: TRBJ2-1; v_call: TRBV27; cdr3_aa: CASSLSVIGQSRMGQFF; cdr3_nt: TGTGCCAGCAGTTTAAGTGTTATAGGACAGTCTAGAATGGGTCAGTTCTTC
clone_size: NA; d_call: NA; j_call: TRBJ2-1; v_call: TRBV20-1; cdr3_aa: CSASSRPSYNEQFF; cdr3_nt: TGCAGTGCTAGTTCGAGGCCCTCCTACAATGAGCAGTTCTTC
clone_size: once; d_call: NA; j_call: TRBJ2-4; v_call: TRBV6-8; cdr3_aa: CAVTGLSAKNIQYF; cdr3_nt: TGTGCCGTCACGGGGCTGAGCGCCAAAAACATTCAGTACTTC
clone_size: medium-sized; d_call: NA; j_call: TRBJ2-3; v_call: TRBV4-1; cdr3_aa: CASSQDISGLADTQYF; cdr3_nt: TGCGCCAGCAGCCAAGATATTTCAGGGCTGGCAGATACGCAGTATTTT
clone_size: NA; d_call: NA; j_call: TRBJ2-1; v_call: TRBV6-5; cdr3_aa: CASSYSRGPGNNGELFF; cdr3_nt: TGTGCCAGCAGTTACTCGCGGGGCCCTGGCAACAACGGGGAGCTGTTCTTC
clone_size: NA; d_call: NA; j_call: TRBJ2-1; v_call: TRBV6-1; cdr3_aa: CASTRAASYNEQFF; cdr3_nt: TGTGCCAGCACCCGGGCGGCCAGCTACAATGAGCAGTTCTTC
clone_size: many; d_call: TRBD1; j_call: TRBJ2-3; v_call: TRBV6-4; cdr3_aa: CASSDGTGGDTQYF; cdr3_nt: TGTGCCAGCAGTGACGGGACAGGGGGAGATACGCAGTATTTT
clone_size: NA; d_call: NA; j_call: TRBJ2-1; v_call: TRBV7-6; cdr3_aa: CATALNRGTYEQFF; cdr3_nt: TGTGCCACCGCACTGAATAGGGGCACATATGAGCAGTTCTTC
clone_size: NA; d_call: NA; j_call: TRBJ1-4; v_call: TRBV6-1; cdr3_aa: CASSEPWKLFF; cdr3_nt: TGTGCCAGCAGTGAGCCGTGGAAACTGTTTTTT
clone_size: many; d_call: NA; j_call: TRBJ2-5; v_call: TRBV11-3; cdr3_aa: CASSLGSQETQYF; cdr3_nt: TGTGCCAGCAGCTTGGGCAGTCAAGAGACCCAGTACTTC
clone_size: NA; d_call: TRBD1; j_call: TRBJ2-1; v_call: TRBV6-1; cdr3_aa: CASSPDRGYNEQFF; cdr3_nt: TGTGCCAGCAGCCCGGACAGGGGATACAATGAGCAGTTCTTC
clone_size: NA; d_call: NA; j_call: TRBJ2-3; v_call: TRBV10-1; cdr3_aa: CASSESGARTDTQYF; cdr3_nt: TGCGCCAGCAGTGAGTCGGGGGCCCGCACAGATACGCAGTATTTT